The clone carrying this T cell receptor beta chain appeared a single time. Its antigen is not identified. Data came from immunoSEQ multiplex PCR; TCRdb stores just in-frame clones and leaves some out. In the table there are some 130,000 clones, roughly 95% of which are singletons. The data derive from a study of graft-versus-host responses after intestinal transplantation. This clonotype originated in a human donor who received an intestinal transplant. Sequenced here: unstimulated CD8+ T cells sorted from spleen or lymph node cells, sampled before intestinal transplant.

This CDR3 is CASSEALEGWTNVYNEQFF. The CDR3 nucleotides read TGTGCCAGCAGTGAAGCGTTGGAGGGTTGGACTAACGTTTACAATGAGCAGTTCTTC. The rearrangement uses TRBV6-1 and TRBJ2-1; D is possibly TRBD2 (6 bases). Trimming took off 0 bases at V and 4 bases at J, with 22 bases between the two ends. CDR3 size: 19 residues. Germline loops: CDR1 MNHNS, CDR2 SASEGT.